This entry concerns a single T cell receptor (beta chain). The data stem from a study of shared clonotypes between healthy human individuals. This CDR3 spans 16 amino acids. Germline-derived CDR1 and CDR2 are SGHRS and YFSETQ. Unmatched junction bases numbered 14, after V lost 5 bases and J lost 7 bases. Profiling relied on immunoSEQ multiplex PCR, and the TCRdb table lists in-frame clones only, not all of them. The sample lists over 1.5 million clones; roughly 98% were seen once. The chain joins TRBV5-1 to TRBJ2-5, with 10 bases that match TRBD2. This clonotype was sampled from a man between 25 and 39 years old in good health. Sequencing input: naive CD4+ T cells sorted from blood. Noted subset: CD45RA+ positively selected. Here the CDR3 DNA reads TGCGCCAGCAGGGCCACCGGGGCTAGCGGGAGTGGGACCCAGTACTTC. As protein: CASRATGASGSGTQYF.